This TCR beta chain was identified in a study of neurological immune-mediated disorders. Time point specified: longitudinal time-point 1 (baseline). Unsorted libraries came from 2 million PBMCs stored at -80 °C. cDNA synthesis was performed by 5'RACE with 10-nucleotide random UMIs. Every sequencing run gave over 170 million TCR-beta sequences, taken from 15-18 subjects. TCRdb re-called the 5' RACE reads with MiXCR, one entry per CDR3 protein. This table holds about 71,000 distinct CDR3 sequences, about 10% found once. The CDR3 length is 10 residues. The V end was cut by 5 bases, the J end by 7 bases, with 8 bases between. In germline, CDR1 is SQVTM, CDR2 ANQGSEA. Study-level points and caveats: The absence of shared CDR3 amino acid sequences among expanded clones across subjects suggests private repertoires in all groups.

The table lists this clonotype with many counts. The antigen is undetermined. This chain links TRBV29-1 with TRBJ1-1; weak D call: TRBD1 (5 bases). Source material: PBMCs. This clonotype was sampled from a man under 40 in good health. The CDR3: CSVTTGEAFF. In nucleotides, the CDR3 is TGCAGCGTTACTACAGGTGAAGCTTTCTTT.